The entry below gives a single TCR beta chain sequence along with its context. The data stem from a study of blood T cell repertoires in COVID-19. Study overall: Samples taken during acute and convalescent COVID-19 were collected in the United States, Italy and Spain.

Authors' methods: Using reference gene primer amplification, nucleated cell counts were estimated. Clones were sequenced by immunoSEQ multiplex PCR, and TCRdb holds only the in-frame ones, with some missing. V and J calls plus clone size are reproduced from that table; the DNA served to infer D and trimming. The sample yields over 55,000 clones, 80% to 85% seen once. This CDR3 comprises 17 residues. Looked up from germline, CDR1 is SGHTA and CDR2 is FQGNSA. V lost 2 bases, J lost 5 bases, and 11 bases stayed unmatched. The specimen was peripheral blood. The clonotype comes from a man aged 50-60 years with active COVID-19. The rearrangement links TRBV7-2 to TRBJ1-5; 8 bases align to TRBD1. The CDR3 DNA reads as TGTGCCAGCAGCTTAAGCACCGGGACAGGACTCTATCAGCCCCAGCATTTT. It codes for CASSLSTGTGLYQPQHF. The complete variable domain, with remaining parts taken from reference TRBV7-2 and TRBJ1-5, reads GAGVSQSPSNKVTEKGKDVELRCDPISGHTALYWYRQSLGQGLEFLIYFQGNSAPDKSGLPSDRFSAERTGGSVSTLTIQRTQQEDSAVYLCASSLSTGTGLYQPQHFGDGTRLSIL.